Each of the 17 T cell receptor beta chains below was sequenced from the same sample in a study of blood T cell repertoires in COVID-19. Repertoires were generated with immunoSEQ multiplex PCR, while TCRdb's copy carries only in-frame clones and drops some. The data contain 95,000 to 150,000 clones, 65% to 90% of them singletons. Sequenced material: peripheral blood. The receptors originated from a man aged 80 or over with active or convalescent COVID-19.

The rearrangement joins TRBV2 to TRBJ2-6; TRBD1 agrees at 7 bases. Per germline, CDR1 SNHLY and CDR2 FYNNEI. There are 14 residues in the CDR3. V shed 10 bases and J 4 bases; nucleotides not matched to a gene: 7. This CDR3 reads CATRQGSGANVLTF. Written as DNA, the CDR3 is TGTGCCACGAGACAGGGTTCCGGGGCCAACGTCCTGACTTTC.

This chain uses TRBV5-1 with TRBJ2-1, with 9 nucleotides matching TRBD1. Per the germline V gene, CDR1 is SGHRS and CDR2 is YFSETQ. The CDR3 totals 13 residues. Unmatched junction bases numbered 11, after V lost 9 bases and J lost 10 bases. CDR3 protein: CATRQGGTEEQFF. In DNA form, the CDR3 reads TGCGCCACCAGACAGGGGGGTACGGAAGAGCAGTTCTTC.

The chain uses TRBV20-1 and TRBJ1-1, with TRBD1 identical over 9 bases. Germline CDR1 DFQATT, CDR2 SNEGSKA (reference sequence). The trim removed 4 bases at V and 10 bases at J, leaving 4 bases unmatched. The CDR3 consists of 11 residues. The CDR3 bases are TGCAGTGCTACAAGACAGGGGGGAGCTTTCTTT. Translation: CSATRQGGAFF.

The chain carries TRBV5-4 and TRBJ2-3; TRBD2 matches at 10 bases. Germline CDR1 reads SGHNT; CDR2 reads YYREEE (reference sequence). V dropped 3 bases and J dropped 14; count of bases not matched to a gene: 12. The length of the CDR3 is 14 residues. The CDR3 loop is CASSYYWTSGNLYF. The CDR3 DNA sequence: TGTGCCAGCAGCTATTACTGGACTAGCGGCAATCTGTATTTT.

The chain is built from TRBV27 and TRBJ1-3; D uncertain. The germline gives CDR1 MNHEY, CDR2 SMNVEV (reference sequence). This CDR3 has 13 residues. Trimming removed 9 bases from V and 2 bases from J, with 11 bases in between. The CDR3 region has the DNA TGTGCCAGTTCCAGGATGACTGGAAACACCATATATTTT. Translated: CASSRMTGNTIYF.

This clone is a singleton in its sample. This rearrangement joins TRBV24-1 to TRBJ2-3; possibly TRBD1 for D (6 bases). Between the trimmed V and J ends, which lost 5 bases and 1 base, there was a span of 15 bases. CDR3 length: 16 amino acids. Germline V gene data show CDR1 as KGHDR and CDR2 as SFDVKD. CDR3 nucleotide sequence: TGTGCCACCAGTGCCGGACAGACAACTGGCACAGATACGCAGTATTTT. It yields the protein CATSAGQTTGTDTQYF.

The genes are TRBV18 and TRBJ2-1; 10 bases line up with TRBD1. This CDR3 has 17 residues. The trim removed 1 base at V and 8 bases at J, leaving 11 bases unmatched. The germline V gene has CDR1 KGHSH and CDR2 LQKENI. The CDR3 region has the DNA TGTGCCAGCTCACCACGCCTGGGGACAGGGGTAATGGATGAGCAGTTCTTC. Translating it yields CASSPRLGTGVMDEQFF.

A single count supports this clone. The J gene is TRBJ2-5, the V gene TRBV19; TRBD2 might be the D (6 bases). Germline assignment: CDR1 LNHDA and CDR2 SQIVND (reference sequence). The CDR3 totals 17 residues. V was shortened by 4 bases and J by 1 base, with 19 bases between the two germline ends. CDR3 loop: CASSTLFSGNAQETQYF. CDR3 sequence (DNA): TGTGCCAGTAGTACACTCTTTAGCGGAAACGCCCAAGAGACCCAGTACTTC. Drawing the rest from reference TRBV19 and TRBJ2-5, the complete variable domain is DGGITQSPKYLFRKEGQNVTLSCEQNLNHDAMYWYRQDPGQGLRLIYYSQIVNDFQKGDIAEGYSVSREKKESFPLTVTSAQKNPTAFYLCASSTLFSGNAQETQYFGPGTRLLVL.

This clone showed up just once. The rearrangement joins TRBV9 to TRBJ2-2, with TRBD2 as a possible D gene (5 bases). The CDR3 extends over 16 amino acids. Trimming left V 0 bases short and J 6 bases short, with 15 bases between. Germline V lookup: CDR1 SGDLS, CDR2 YYNGEE. The CDR3 spells CASSVEPRVWAGELFF. The DNA for the CDR3 is TGTGCCAGCAGCGTAGAGCCGCGGGTCTGGGCCGGGGAGCTGTTTTTT.

CDR3 nucleotides: TGCGCCAGCAGCTTATCCGGGACAGATGAAAAACTGTTTTTT. Translating it yields CASSLSGTDEKLFF. This chain connects TRBV5-1 to TRBJ1-4; 7 nucleotides align to TRBD1. V lost 2 bases and J lost 6; bases outside the gene matches: 4. From germline, CDR1 is SGHRS and CDR2 YFSETQ. The CDR3 contains 14 residues.

The chain has TRBV29-1 and TRBJ2-3; 10 bases align to TRBD2. This CDR3 is built from 14 residues. CDR1 is SQVTM, CDR2 ANQGSEA, per germline. J gave up 3 bases and V 6 bases, and 6 bases lay outside the gene matches. Here the CDR3 DNA reads TGCAGCGTAGTAGCGGGGGGCCGAACAGATACGCAGTATTTT. It encodes CSVVAGGRTDTQYF.

The chain carries TRBV12-3 or TRBV12-4 and TRBJ1-2; D is undetermined. This CDR3 comprises 12 residues. Trimming cost V 5 bases and J 3 bases, with 7 bases left between them. The CDR3 loop is CASSRDDYGYTF. For the CDR3, the DNA is TGTGCCAGCAGTCGGGATGACTATGGCTACACCTTC.

J is TRBJ2-3 and V is TRBV7-2, with D possibly matching TRBD2 (6 bases). The CDR3 totals 15 residues. Trimming left V 5 bases short and J 4 bases short, with 16 bases between. Germline CDR1 is SGHTA and CDR2 is FQGNSA. This chain's CDR3 is CASSPGTLQADTQYF. CDR3 in DNA: TGTGCCAGCAGCCCGGGGACTCTTCAAGCAGATACGCAGTATTTT. Looking up the rest from reference TRBV7-2 and TRBJ2-3 gives the full variable domain: GAGVSQSPSNKVTEKGKDVELRCDPISGHTALYWYRQSLGQGLEFLIYFQGNSAPDKSGLPSDRFSAERTGGSVSTLTIQRTQQEDSAVYLCASSPGTLQADTQYFGPGTRLTVL.

The V call is TRBV4-3, the J call TRBJ1-2; 9 bases are a match to TRBD1. This CDR3 is built from 14 residues. Germline V CDR1 and CDR2: LGHNA, YSLEER. V was pared by 9 bases and J by 4 bases, with 9 bases of the junction left unmatched. CDR3 nucleotide sequence: TGCGCCAGTAGTTACGACAGGGGGGTCTATGGCTACACCTTC. Translation: CASSYDRGVYGYTF.

This chain uses TRBV5-1 with TRBJ1-6, with no clear D. The germline V and J ends were trimmed by 0 bases and 10 bases, with 11 bases remaining between them. The CDR3 runs to 14 residues. The germline gives CDR1 SGHRS, CDR2 YFSETQ. Written as DNA, the CDR3 is TGCGCCAGCAGCTTGGCCGGAGGGCTCTCACCCCTCCACTTT. Translation: CASSLAGGLSPLHF.

This clone was recorded only once. J is TRBJ1-2 and V is TRBV28; D uncertain. Deletions cut 2 bases from V and 5 bases from J, with 6 bases between. In germline, CDR1 is MDHEN, CDR2 SYDVKM. The CDR3 spans 12 residues. CDR3 residues: CASSLNRYGYTF. The CDR3 nucleotides read TGTGCCAGCAGTTTAAACCGGTATGGCTACACCTTC.

This clone has just one count. The chain is built from TRBV30 and TRBJ1-2; D perhaps matches TRBD1 (6 bases). Trimming shortened V by 4 bases and J by 10 bases, and 22 bases separated the two germline ends. In germline, CDR1 is GTSNPN, CDR2 SVGIG (reference sequence). This CDR3 is built from 14 residues. The CDR3 DNA follows: TGTGCCTGGAAAGGGGCACAGGGTTGGTGGATCTACACCTTC. It specifies CAWKGAQGWWIYTF.